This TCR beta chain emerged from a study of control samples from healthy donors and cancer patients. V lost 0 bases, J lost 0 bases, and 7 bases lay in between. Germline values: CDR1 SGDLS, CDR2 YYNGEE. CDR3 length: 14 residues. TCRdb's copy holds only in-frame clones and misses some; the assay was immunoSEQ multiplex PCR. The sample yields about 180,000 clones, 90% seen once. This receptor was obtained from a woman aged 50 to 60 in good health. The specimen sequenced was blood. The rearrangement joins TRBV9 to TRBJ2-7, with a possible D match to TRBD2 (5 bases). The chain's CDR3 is CASSVVAGSYEQYF. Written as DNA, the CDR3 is TGTGCCAGCAGCGTAGTTGCGGGCTCCTACGAGCAGTACTTC.